A single sample is the source of the 14 T cell receptor beta chains below, sequenced in a study of vaccination effects on CD4 cells after COVID-19. The method was immunoSEQ multiplex PCR; TCRdb's version includes in-frame clones alone and lacks a portion of them. The sample has approximately 40,000 clones; just under 75% are singletons. Using viral peptide pools, the ViraFEST assay grew out antigen-specific CD4+ T cells prior to sequencing. Culturing for 10 to 11 days preceded CD4+ T cell isolation. This person caught SARS-CoV-2 sometime from March to December 2020, and PCR testing confirmed the infection. These receptors have no known antigen. The source material was CD4+ T cells from PBMCs cultured with a peptide pool, sampled before COVID-19 vaccination. These receptors originate from a human donor who had a prior SARS-CoV-2 infection.

V usage is TRBV5-5 and J usage is TRBJ1-1; 7 bases align to TRBD1. The CDR3 runs 15 residues. CDR1 and CDR2 (germline): SGHKS, YYEKEE (reference sequence). Trimming removed 4 bases from V and 1 base from J; junction bases left unmatched: 7. CDR3 amino acids: CASSGSGTENTEAFF. The DNA of the CDR3 is TGTGCCAGCAGCGGCTCCGGGACAGAGAACACTGAAGCTTTCTTT. Based on the CDR3 plus reference TRBV5-5 and TRBJ1-1, the full variable domain is DAGVTQSPTHLIKTRGQQVTLRCSPISGHKSVSWYQQVLGQGPQFIFQYYEKEERGRGNFPDRFSARQFPNYSSELNVNALLLGDSALYLCASSGSGTENTEAFFGQGTRLTVV.

This clone showed up just a few times. This rearrangement joins TRBV19 to TRBJ2-1, with TRBD2 matching 12 bases. Germline V gene sequence: CDR1 LNHDA, CDR2 SQIVND (reference sequence). The CDR3 loop spans 15 amino acids. V shed 3 bases and J 6 bases; nucleotides not matched to a gene: 3. CDR3 sequence (DNA): TGTGCCAGTAGTATCTTACTAGCGGGAGGCAATGAGCAGTTCTTC. The encoded protein is CASSILLAGGNEQFF.

The chain links TRBV11-1 to TRBJ1-3; unclear D gene. CDR1 and CDR2 from the germline V gene are SGHAT and FQDESV (reference sequence). There are 13 residues in the CDR3. The ends were cut back, 3 bases at V and 4 bases at J, with 7 bases in the middle. In nucleotides, the CDR3 is TGTGCCAGCAGCTTCACGGGAGGAAACACCATATATTTT. Encoded protein: CASSFTGGNTIYF. The full variable domain, with the rest looked up from reference TRBV11-1 and TRBJ1-3, is EAEVAQSPRYKITEKSQAVAFWCDPISGHATLYWYRQILGQGPELLVQFQDESVVDDSQLPKDRFSAERLKGVDSTLKIQPAELGDSAMYLCASSFTGGNTIYFGEGSWLTVV.

In this sample, this clone turned up a few times. The chain employs TRBV7-3 and TRBJ2-2, with D perhaps matching TRBD2 (5 bases). Trimming removed 2 bases at V and 0 bases at J, with 7 bases between. CDR1 and CDR2 (germline): SGHTA, FQGTGA. The CDR3 has 15 residues. The CDR3, as DNA: TGTGCCAGCAGCTTATCCGGGGCGAACACCGGGGAGCTGTTTTTT. Its translation is CASSLSGANTGELFF.

The chain links TRBV30 to TRBJ1-1, with D hard to call. Trimming pared 3 bases from V and 3 bases from J, leaving 8 bases between. Germline lookup yields CDR1 GTSNPN and CDR2 SVGIG (reference sequence). The CDR3 is made up of 12 amino acids. In DNA form, the CDR3 reads TGTGCCTGGAGCGTTCGCGACACTGAAGCTTTCTTT. This translates into CAWSVRDTEAFF.

This clone is medium-sized (0.01 to 0.1%) in the sample. The V call is TRBV4-2, the J call TRBJ2-3; possible D gene TRBD2, 7 bases. From germline, CDR1 is LGHNA and CDR2 YNFKEQ. Trimming took off 1 base at V and 5 bases at J, with 13 bases between the two ends. The CDR3 has 15 amino acids. In nucleotides, the CDR3 is TGTGCCAGCAGCCAAGTGGGGGCGGGAGTAGATACGCAGTATTTT. It is translated as CASSQVGAGVDTQYF.

The chain links TRBV23-1 to TRBJ2-7, with D possibly being TRBD1 (6 bases). TRBV23-1 qualifies as an ORF whose function is uncertain. This CDR3 has 15 amino acids. Trimming pared 4 bases from V and 2 bases from J, leaving 15 bases between. CDR3 sequence reads: CASSPPKAGAYEQYF. As DNA, the CDR3 is TGCGCCAGCAGTCCACCGAAAGCAGGGGCCTACGAGCAGTACTTC.

Only a few counts were recorded for this clone. The chain has TRBV7-2 and TRBJ2-1, with no clear D. This CDR3 has 18 residues. V lost 0 bases and J 6 bases, leaving 21 bases between the germline ends. Germline V gene lookup returns CDR1 SGHTA and CDR2 FQGNSA. CDR3 amino acids: CASSLAPPVVILANEQFF. In DNA, the CDR3 is TGTGCCAGCAGCTTAGCGCCACCGGTTGTAATTTTAGCCAATGAGCAGTTCTTC. Complete variable domain (other parts from reference TRBV7-2 and TRBJ2-1): GAGVSQSPSNKVTEKGKDVELRCDPISGHTALYWYRQSLGQGLEFLIYFQGNSAPDKSGLPSDRFSAERTGGSVSTLTIQRTQQEDSAVYLCASSLAPPVVILANEQFFGPGTRLTVL.

The chain joins TRBV11-2 to TRBJ2-7; 10 nucleotides agree with TRBD2. The germline CDR1 and CDR2 sequences are SGHAT and FQNNGV. Trimming cost V 6 bases and J 4 bases; bases outside gene matches: 9. The CDR3 totals 15 residues. The CDR3 reads CASRSLAGAGYEQYF. For the CDR3, the DNA is TGTGCCAGCAGATCTCTAGCGGGAGCCGGTTACGAGCAGTACTTC. Full variable domain (missing parts from reference TRBV11-2 and TRBJ2-7): EAGVAQSPRYKIIEKRQSVAFWCNPISGHATLYWYQQILGQGPKLLIQFQNNGVVDDSQLPKDRFSAERLKGVDSTLKIQPAKLEDSAVYLCASRSLAGAGYEQYFGPGTRLTVT.

V is TRBV11-2 and J is TRBJ1-4, with 12 bases fitting TRBD1. Losses at the gene ends were 5 bases for V and 7 bases for J; bases not matched to a gene: 11. Germline V lookup: CDR1 SGHAT, CDR2 FQNNGV. The CDR3 totals 17 residues. In DNA form, the CDR3 reads TGTGCCAGCAGCCGAGTGGGACAGGGGGCCTACGGTGAAAAACTGTTTTTT. Translated: CASSRVGQGAYGEKLFF.

The sample holds a few counts of this clone. This sequence joins TRBV19 and TRBJ2-1; 9 positions agree with TRBD2. The CDR3 is 14 residues long. CDR1 is LNHDA, CDR2 SQIVND, per germline (reference sequence). The V gene end was trimmed by 7 bases and the J gene end by 4 bases; junction bases not matched to a gene: 5. The CDR3 bases are TGTGCCAGTAAGGTAGCGGGGGATTACAATGAGCAGTTCTTC. It yields the protein CASKVAGDYNEQFF. Full variable domain (outside the CDR3, taken from reference TRBV19 and TRBJ2-1): DGGITQSPKYLFRKEGQNVTLSCEQNLNHDAMYWYRQDPGQGLRLIYYSQIVNDFQKGDIAEGYSVSREKKESFPLTVTSAQKNPTAFYLCASKVAGDYNEQFFGPGTRLTVL.

This clone was recorded a few times. The chain couples TRBV4-1 to TRBJ2-5; TRBD2 matches at 8 bases. Germline assignment: CDR1 MGHRA and CDR2 YSYEKL. The CDR3 is made up of 16 amino acids. The V and J ends lost 1 base and 1 base, in that order; junction bases with no gene match: 5. CDR3 residues: CASSQGPSGLQETQYF. The CDR3 region has the DNA TGCGCCAGCAGCCAAGGGCCTAGCGGGCTCCAAGAGACCCAGTACTTC.

The V gene is TRBV15, the J gene TRBJ2-1; perhaps TRBD2 as D (5 bases). The V end lost 5 bases, the J end lost 3 bases, and 5 bases lay between the germline ends. The germline V gene has CDR1 LNHNV and CDR2 YYDKDF (reference sequence). The CDR3 has 12 amino acids. The CDR3 protein is CATSGGYNEQFF. CDR3 nucleotide sequence: TGTGCCACCAGCGGAGGCTACAATGAGCAGTTCTTC.

CDR3 residues: CASSRTGPSYEQYF. The CDR3 nucleotides read TGTGCCAGCAGCCGGACAGGGCCCTCCTACGAGCAGTACTTC. V is TRBV11-2 and J is TRBJ2-7, with 8 bases fitting TRBD1. With 5 bases clipped from V and 0 bases from J, the junction kept 3 bases outside the gene matches. Germline CDR1 is SGHAT and CDR2 is FQNNGV. This CDR3 spans 14 amino acids.